The 31 T cell receptor beta chains in this list originate from one sample, sequenced in a study of vaccination and CD4 T cells after COVID-19. Which antigens these TCRs recognize remains unknown. At the Johns Hopkins FTIC core, DNA taken from cultured CD4+ T cells was sequenced by way of the Oncomine TCR Beta short-read assay. TCRdb reprocessed the PCR reads via MiXCR and lists one record per CDR3 protein. The sample has 9,500 to 10,000 distinct CDR3 sequences; 51% are singletons. Documented treatment: approximately nine-day PBMC culture with coronavirus spike peptide pools or control peptides (ViraFEST assay). Sequencing input: CD4+ T cells from blood, cultured in vitro. These receptors were taken from a human donor who had recovered from COVID-19.

The rearrangement joins TRBV11-3 to TRBJ2-1, with 14 bases matching TRBD2. CDR1 and CDR2 from the germline V gene are SGHNT and YENEEA. This CDR3 spans 15 amino acids. J was trimmed by 9 bases and V by 6 bases; bases with no gene match: 7. As DNA, the CDR3 is TGTGCCAGCAGTCCGGGACTAGCGGGAGTGTCTGAGCAGTTCTTC. Protein: CASSPGLAGVSEQFF.

This clonotype occurred a few times. The chain uses TRBV7-9 and TRBJ1-3; D possibly corresponds to TRBD1 (5 bases). The germline V gene has CDR1 SEHNR and CDR2 FQNEAQ (reference sequence). This CDR3 has 14 amino acids. V gave up 3 bases and J gave up 4 bases, with 10 bases separating them. CDR3 sequence (DNA): TGTGCCAGCAGCTTCCGGGGCGCCGGAAACACCATATATTTT. This sequence encodes CASSFRGAGNTIYF.

The J gene is TRBJ1-1, the V gene TRBV6-1, with TRBD1 matching over 9 bases. The CDR3 covers 19 residues. The germline gives CDR1 MNHNS, CDR2 SASEGT. V gave up 6 bases and J gave up 0 bases; unmatched junction bases: 17. The CDR3: CASRPFLQGASKVNTEAFF. As DNA, the CDR3 is TGTGCCAGCAGGCCCTTCTTACAGGGGGCGTCGAAGGTGAACACTGAAGCTTTCTTT.

The CDR3 nucleotides read TGTGCCAGCAGCTTAGATACACTAGCGGGAGCCTGGGATGAGCAGTTCTTC. Its protein is CASSLDTLAGAWDEQFF. The chain carries TRBV11-3 and TRBJ2-1, with 11 bases lining up with TRBD2. Germline V gene sequence: CDR1 SGHNT, CDR2 YENEEA. This CDR3 has 17 residues. Trimming at V came to 0 bases and at J to 8 bases, leaving 9 bases not matched to a gene.

V and J are TRBV15 and TRBJ2-3; D may correspond to TRBD1 or TRBD2 (6 bases each). V lost 5 bases, J lost 8 bases, and 26 bases lay in between. The CDR3 contains 17 residues. The germline V gene encodes CDR1 LNHNV and CDR2 YYDKDF (reference sequence). In DNA form, the CDR3 reads TGTGCCACCAGCTCCTTAGGGTCCGGGGGCGAGGGTCCTACGCAGTATTTT. Protein product: CATSSLGSGGEGPTQYF.

The genes are TRBV11-2 and TRBJ1-2; TRBD1 might be the D (5 bases). The CDR3 loop spans 13 amino acids. Trimming stripped 1 base from V and 4 bases from J, with 7 bases between. From germline, CDR1 is SGHAT and CDR2 FQNNGV. The CDR3 sequence: CASSLGQGYGYTF. For the CDR3, the DNA is TGTGCCAGCAGCTTAGGGCAGGGCTATGGCTACACCTTC.

The chain combines TRBV4-2 with TRBJ2-7; possibly TRBD1 for D (6 bases). CDR1 is LGHNA and CDR2 is YNFKEQ in the germline V gene. The CDR3 is made up of 14 amino acids. V was clipped by 2 bases and J by 5 bases, with 13 bases between them. The CDR3 loop is CASSQRRQDHEQYF. Here the CDR3 DNA reads TGTGCCAGCAGCCAACGCCGACAGGATCACGAGCAGTACTTC.

CDR3 residues: CASSFSESTDTQYF. Here the CDR3 DNA reads TGCGCCAGCAGCTTCTCAGAAAGCACAGATACGCAGTATTTT. The chain combines TRBV5-1 with TRBJ2-3; D gene ambiguous. Per the germline V gene, CDR1 is SGHRS and CDR2 is YFSETQ. There are 14 residues in the CDR3. V was shortened by 2 bases and J by 0 bases, with 7 bases between the two germline ends.

The V and J genes are TRBV6-2 or TRBV6-3 and TRBJ1-2; D gene unclear. Trimming shortened V by 2 bases and J by 6 bases, and 10 bases separated the two germline ends. Germline V lookup: CDR1 MNHEY, CDR2 SVGEGT. CDR3 length equals 13 residues. CDR3 in DNA: TGTGCCAGCAGTTACCGTAGACTCGATGGCTACACCTTC. Its translation: CASSYRRLDGYTF.

This chain joins TRBV24-1 and TRBJ2-5; D is uncertain. The CDR3 has 14 amino acids. Germline V gene lookup returns CDR1 KGHDR and CDR2 SFDVKD. Trimming removed 4 bases at V and 1 base at J, with 9 bases between. The CDR3 sequence: CATSDQDPQETQYF. CDR3 DNA sequence: TGTGCCACCAGTGACCAGGACCCCCAAGAGACCCAGTACTTC.

The chain joins TRBV19 to TRBJ2-3; no reliable D call. Germline CDR1 and CDR2: LNHDA and SQIVND (reference sequence). The CDR3 runs to 14 residues. Trimming left V 6 bases short and J 4 bases short, with 14 bases between. CDR3 amino acids: CASRPGPAPDTQYF. CDR3 DNA sequence: TGTGCCAGTAGGCCGGGCCCAGCACCAGATACGCAGTATTTT. Together with reference TRBV19 and TRBJ2-3, the CDR3 gives the full variable domain: DGGITQSPKYLFRKEGQNVTLSCEQNLNHDAMYWYRQDPGQGLRLIYYSQIVNDFQKGDIAEGYSVSREKKESFPLTVTSAQKNPTAFYLCASRPGPAPDTQYFGPGTRLTVL.

The chain recombines TRBV6-5 with TRBJ1-2, with 7 bases matching TRBD1. V was pared by 0 bases and J by 4 bases, with 5 bases of the junction left unmatched. The CDR3 is 15 amino acids. The germline gives CDR1 MNHEY, CDR2 SVGAGI. As DNA, the CDR3 is TGTGCCAGCAGTTACTCGAAAGGGACAGCCTATGGCTACACCTTC. Its translation: CASSYSKGTAYGYTF.

The genes are TRBV13 and TRBJ1-6; possible D gene TRBD1, 6 bases. This CDR3 comprises 13 residues. The V end lost 5 bases, the J end lost 8 bases, and 10 bases lay between the germline ends. The germline V gene encodes CDR1 PRHDT and CDR2 FYEKMQ (reference sequence). Here the CDR3 reads CASSIKGDSPLHF. CDR3 coding DNA: TGTGCCAGCAGCATCAAGGGGGATTCACCCCTCCACTTT.

The sample holds a few counts of this clonotype. The V call is TRBV6-2 or TRBV6-3, the J call TRBJ2-7; unclear D gene. Per the germline V gene, CDR1 is MNHEY and CDR2 is SVGEGT. The CDR3 runs to 16 residues. The V end lost 7 bases, the J end lost 1 base, and 20 bases lay between the germline ends. The CDR3 DNA sequence: TGTGCCAGCACCCGACGTCGGACCCCAGGATCCTACGAGCAGTACTTC. Protein product: CASTRRRTPGSYEQYF.

This sequence joins TRBV7-2 and TRBJ2-2, with 7 bases fitting TRBD2. J gave up 2 bases and V 8 bases, and 2 bases lay outside the gene matches. The germline CDR1 and CDR2 sequences are SGHTA and FQGNSA. The CDR3 sequence is 13 residues long. Here the CDR3 reads CASGGLNTGELFF. In nucleotides, the CDR3 is TGTGCCAGCGGGGGACTAAACACCGGGGAGCTGTTTTTT.

This clonotype appeared a few times. The chain uses TRBV11-2 and TRBJ1-1; D unclear. There are 13 residues in the CDR3. V gave up 1 base and J gave up 10 bases, with 13 bases separating them. Looked up from germline, CDR1 is SGHAT and CDR2 is FQNNGV. The DNA of the CDR3 is TGTGCCAGCAGCTTAGGGTTCTGGGCAGCAGCTTTCTTT. It codes for CASSLGFWAAAFF.

The genes are TRBV20-1 and TRBJ2-1, with a tentative D call TRBD2 (5 bases). This CDR3 spans 13 amino acids. CDR1 DFQATT and CDR2 SNEGSKA come from the germline V gene (reference sequence). Trimming removed 1 base at V and 7 bases at J, with 11 bases between. In nucleotides, the CDR3 is TGCAGTGCTAGAGGCCTTACTAGTAATGAGCAGTTCTTC. Its protein product is CSARGLTSNEQFF.

The chain links TRBV27 to TRBJ1-6; D remains unclear. Germline V CDR1 and CDR2: MNHEY, SMNVEV (reference sequence). Trimming stripped 5 bases from V and 7 bases from J, with 12 bases between. The CDR3 totals 14 residues. The CDR3 spells CASSRTGDNSPLHF. The CDR3 region has the DNA TGTGCCAGCAGTAGGACTGGAGACAATTCACCCCTCCACTTT.

Only a few counts were recorded for this clonotype. The CDR3 loop is CASSPSRGRAFF. The CDR3 nucleotides read TGTGCCAGCTCACCATCCAGGGGACGAGCTTTCTTT. The J gene is TRBJ1-1, the V gene TRBV18, with a possible D match to TRBD1 (6 bases). Germline V gene lookup returns CDR1 KGHSH and CDR2 LQKENI. CDR3 length: 12 amino acids. V was shortened by 2 bases and J by 10 bases, with 11 bases between the two germline ends.

This sequence joins TRBV20-1 and TRBJ1-3; TRBD1 is a possible D gene (6 bases). This CDR3 spans 15 amino acids. The germline gives CDR1 DFQATT, CDR2 SNEGSKA (reference sequence). Trimming removed 2 bases from V and 3 bases from J, with 14 bases in between. CDR3 DNA sequence: TGCAGTGCTAGAACACCGGACAGAAGTGGAAACACCATATATTTT. Protein product: CSARTPDRSGNTIYF.

This clonotype has more than one count but fewer than ten. The chain employs TRBV6-1 and TRBJ1-2, with D perhaps matching TRBD1 (5 bases). The V gene lost 4 bases and the J gene lost 5 bases, with 8 bases spanning the gap. There are 12 residues in the CDR3. Germline CDR1 reads MNHNS; CDR2 reads SASEGT. CDR3 coding DNA: TGTGCCAGCAGTGGGGGGAAATATGGCTACACCTTC. Translation gives CASSGGKYGYTF.

This clonotype rates as medium-sized. The V gene is TRBV12-3 or TRBV12-4, the J gene TRBJ1-1; no reliable D call. The length of the CDR3 is 13 residues. Trimming removed 5 bases at V and 4 bases at J, with 11 bases between. This CDR3 reads CASSNGLSTEAFF. In DNA, the CDR3 is TGTGCCAGCAGTAACGGACTAAGCACTGAAGCTTTCTTT.

This clonotype was seen a handful of times. V is TRBV20-1 and J is TRBJ1-2; D is perhaps TRBD1 (6 bases). The CDR3 is 14 amino acids. The germline CDR1 and CDR2 sequences are DFQATT and SNEGSKA (reference sequence). The ends were cut back, 0 bases at V and 2 bases at J, with 10 bases in the middle. CDR3 in amino acids: CSARERGGNYGYTF. The CDR3, as DNA: TGCAGTGCTAGAGAAAGGGGGGGGAACTATGGCTACACCTTC.

This clonotype is deemed large (0.1 to 1%). The CDR3 protein is CASSQAGVGTDTQYF. The CDR3 coding sequence is TGTGCCAGCAGCCAAGCGGGAGTTGGCACAGATACGCAGTATTTT. The chain has TRBV11-2 and TRBJ2-3; TRBD2 matches 8 bases. This CDR3 comprises 15 residues. Germline V gives CDR1 SGHAT, CDR2 FQNNGV. Unmatched junction bases numbered 5, after V lost 5 bases and J lost 1 base.

A few counts support this clonotype. The V gene is TRBV7-6, the J gene TRBJ2-7; D not resolved. With 3 bases removed from V and 4 bases from J, the gap between germline ends came to 10 bases. Germline V lookup: CDR1 SGHVS, CDR2 FNYEAQ. The CDR3 is 13 residues long. Written as DNA, the CDR3 is TGTGCCAGCAGCTTTGCCGTAGGATACGAGCAGTACTTC. Its protein product is CASSFAVGYEQYF.

V and J are TRBV3-1 and TRBJ1-5; 7 nucleotides match TRBD1. V lost 3 bases to trimming and J lost 7 bases; unmatched junction nucleotides: 6. Per germline, CDR1 LGHDT and CDR2 YNNKEL (reference sequence). The CDR3 runs 14 residues. The CDR3 protein is CASSHALRGQPQHF. DNA for the CDR3: TGTGCCAGCAGCCATGCACTCAGGGGGCAGCCCCAGCATTTT.

The rearrangement links TRBV5-1 to TRBJ2-7, with D possibly TRBD2 on 6 matching bases. CDR3 length: 14 amino acids. Per the germline V gene, CDR1 is SGHRS and CDR2 is YFSETQ. V lost 0 bases to trimming and J lost 4 bases, with 11 bases between them. As DNA, the CDR3 is TGCGCCAGCAGCTTGGCTTTAGGGAGGTACGAGCAGTACTTC. Its translation: CASSLALGRYEQYF. Full variable domain (remainder filled in from reference TRBV5-1 and TRBJ2-7): KAGVTQTPRYLIKTRGQQVTLSCSPISGHRSVSWYQQTPGQGLQFLFEYFSETQRNKGNFPGRFSGRQFSNSRSEMNVSTLELGDSALYLCASSLALGRYEQYFGPGTRLTVT.

The count of this clonotype is one. The chain joins TRBV28 to TRBJ2-3; D gene ambiguous. Germline CDR1 MDHEN, CDR2 SYDVKM. There are 12 residues in the CDR3. V gave up 5 bases and J gave up 7 bases, with 10 bases separating them. The CDR3 spells CASSQQRNTQYF. The CDR3 DNA sequence: TGTGCCAGCAGTCAGCAGAGGAATACGCAGTATTTT.

The chain recombines TRBV20-1 with TRBJ2-3; 8 bases are shared with TRBD2. Germline-derived CDR1 and CDR2 are DFQATT and SNEGSKA (reference sequence). J was trimmed by 2 bases and V by 6 bases; bases with no gene match: 7. The CDR3 is 14 residues long. The DNA for the CDR3 is TGCAGTGCCCCCGGGACTAGGTCCACAGATACGCAGTATTTT. Translated, it gives CSAPGTRSTDTQYF.

J is TRBJ2-1 and V is TRBV7-9, with TRBD2 matching 7 bases. The ends lost 10 bases at V and 8 bases at J; junction bases unmatched: 14. The CDR3 loop spans 14 amino acids. Germline assignment: CDR1 SEHNR and CDR2 FQNEAQ (reference sequence). As DNA, the CDR3 is TGTGCCACAAAACGGGGAGGGTCGTTGGATGAGCAGTTCTTC. This sequence encodes CATKRGGSLDEQFF.

This clonotype showed up just a few times. The chain couples TRBV6-4 to TRBJ2-2, with D possibly called TRBD1 or TRBD2 (5 bases each). V was clipped by 3 bases and J by 6 bases, with 14 bases between them. This CDR3 has 15 residues. Germline-derived CDR1 and CDR2 are MRHNA and SNTAGT. The CDR3 region has the DNA TGTGCCAGCAGTGAGGAGCCAGGGACGCCCGGGGAGCTGTTTTTT. Encoded protein: CASSEEPGTPGELFF.